This TCR beta chain was documented in a study of blood T cell repertoires in COVID-19. Sequencing was performed with immunoSEQ multiplex PCR; in TCRdb, only in-frame clones are kept and a portion is missing. The sample includes 250,000 to 350,000 clones, about 86% of them seen just once. This CDR3 region has 13 residues. Germline CDR1 is SGHTA and CDR2 is FQGNSA. Trimming removed 1 base from V and 7 bases from J, with 10 bases in between. The chain recombines TRBV7-2 with TRBJ2-5; weak D call: TRBD2 (5 bases). The clonotype was recovered from a person between 70 and 80 years old with COVID-19, enrolled during active disease. Sequences were obtained from peripheral blood. The CDR3 protein is CASSLGGEGTQYF. As DNA, the CDR3 is TGTGCCAGCAGCTTAGGGGGAGAGGGGACCCAGTACTTC.